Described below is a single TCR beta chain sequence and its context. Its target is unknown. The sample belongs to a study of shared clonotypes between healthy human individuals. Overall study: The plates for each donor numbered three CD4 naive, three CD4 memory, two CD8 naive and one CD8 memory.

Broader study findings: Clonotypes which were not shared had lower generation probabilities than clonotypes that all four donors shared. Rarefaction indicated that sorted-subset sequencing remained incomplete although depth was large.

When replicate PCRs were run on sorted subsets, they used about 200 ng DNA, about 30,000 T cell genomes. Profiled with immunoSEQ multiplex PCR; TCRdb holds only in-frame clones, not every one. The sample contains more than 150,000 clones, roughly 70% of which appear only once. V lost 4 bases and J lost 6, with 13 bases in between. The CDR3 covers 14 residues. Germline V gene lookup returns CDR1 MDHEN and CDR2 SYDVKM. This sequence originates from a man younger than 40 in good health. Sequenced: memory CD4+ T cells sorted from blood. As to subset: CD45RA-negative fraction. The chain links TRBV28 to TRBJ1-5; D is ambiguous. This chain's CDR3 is CASSWALGGQPQHF. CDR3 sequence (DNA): TGTGCCAGCAGTTGGGCCTTAGGCGGTCAGCCCCAGCATTTT.